The clone carrying this TCR beta chain was observed a few times. What it binds is unknown. From the reads, TCRdb called clonotypes with MiXCR, one entry per CDR3 protein. There are some 700,000 distinct CDR3 sequences in the sample; 35% occur only once, and about 2.8% lies in the top ten. This record comes from a study of T cell repertoires in cytomegalovirus infection. Study at large: Signatures in public TCR beta sequences pointed to both CMV infection and matching HLA type. Overall study results and limits: Dominant in the ex vivo response were TCR beta clonotypes restricted by HLA-C and specific for CMV. Of the TCR beta families, the public ones yielded a cumulative frequency that identified carriers of CMV plus the relevant HLA.

Looked up from germline, CDR1 is SGHVS and CDR2 is FQNEAQ. The CDR3 length is 11 residues. With 8 bases removed from V and 5 bases from J, the gap between germline ends came to 10 bases. This rearrangement joins TRBV7-8 to TRBJ2-7; weak D call: TRBD2 (6 bases). Sequences were obtained from PBMCs. The clonotype was recovered from a human donor in good health (CMV status not recorded). Some clones in this sample may be carry-over from other donors' samples. CDR3 sequence reads: CASAGGDEQYF. DNA of the CDR3: TGTGCCAGCGCCGGCGGGGACGAGCAGTACTTC.